Listed here is a single TCR beta chain. Its matching antigen is unknown. TCRdb keeps only in-frame clones here, not all; method: immunoSEQ multiplex PCR. Among tens of thousands of clones listed, 85% to 95% were seen once. This CDR3 has 14 residues. Germline values: CDR1 SGHRS, CDR2 YFSETQ. The V end was cut by 1 base, the J end by 9 bases, with 14 bases between. The sample belongs to a study of OX40 agonist ivuxolimab in advanced cancers. Study-wide points: In the expanded peripheral T cells, antigen specificity was never determined. Clones of CD4+ and CD8+ blood T cells grew by week 6 at doses of 0.1 to 3.0 mg/kg.

The chain carries TRBV5-1 and TRBJ2-1, with D possibly TRBD1 on 5 matching bases. The origin of this receptor is an adult with an advanced solid tumor such as melanoma, head and neck, liver or kidney cancer. The sequencing here drew on CD4+ or CD8+ T cells sorted from blood, taken in a trial of the OX40 agonist ivuxolimab. The DNA of the CDR3 is TGCGCCAGCAGCTTGAGGGGCTGGGAAACTGAGCAGTTCTTC. Translation gives CASSLRGWETEQFF.